This entry lists 25 T cell receptor beta chains sequenced from one sample in a study of T cell clones after liver transplantation. Profiled with immunoSEQ multiplex PCR; TCRdb holds only in-frame clones, not every one. This table has around 110,000 clones, about nine tenths appearing once. The starting material was CD4+ T cells from blood, obtained 12 months after liver transplant. Receptors originate from a human patient who received a liver transplant. Some of the T cells might come from the graft donor.

The genes are TRBV18 and TRBJ1-1; perhaps TRBD1 as D (5 bases). CDR3 length equals 16 residues. The ends were cut back, 3 bases at V and 2 bases at J, with 16 bases in the middle. Germline V gives CDR1 KGHSH, CDR2 LQKENI. The CDR3 bases are TGTGCCAGCTCACCGGCCCGGAGGGGAACTAACACTGAAGCTTTCTTT. Residues: CASSPARRGTNTEAFF.

This sequence joins TRBV10-2 and TRBJ2-7, with TRBD1 matching 7 bases. With V trimmed by 3 bases and J by 6 bases, 14 bases remained unmatched. The CDR3 sequence is 16 residues long. Germline lookup yields CDR1 WSHSY and CDR2 SAAADI. CDR3 nucleotide sequence: TGCGCCAGCAGTGAACCGAACAGGGGTCCCACCGCCGAGCAGTACTTC. Translated, it gives CASSEPNRGPTAEQYF.

The chain joins TRBV4-3 to TRBJ2-4, with a possible D match to TRBD2 (6 bases). From germline, CDR1 is LGHNA and CDR2 YSLEER. Trimming took 5 bases from V and 6 from J, leaving 20 bases between them. The CDR3 sequence is 16 residues long. CDR3 in amino acids: CASSTGLSGRLNIQYF. Here the CDR3 DNA reads TGCGCCAGCAGCACGGGACTCTCAGGTCGGCTAAACATTCAGTACTTC.

V usage is TRBV4-1 and J usage is TRBJ2-7, with D unresolved. Deletions cut 4 bases from V and 6 bases from J, with 10 bases between. The CDR3 has 12 amino acids. CDR1 MGHRA and CDR2 YSYEKL come from the germline V gene. The CDR3 loop is CASSLDLGEQYF. CDR3 DNA sequence: TGCGCCAGCAGCCTTGACCTCGGCGAGCAGTACTTC.

The CDR3 region is CASSMRSNLYEQYF. The CDR3 coding sequence is TGTGCCAGTAGTATGCGGTCGAACCTTTACGAGCAGTACTTC. The rearrangement links TRBV19 to TRBJ2-7; D unclear. The germline CDR1 and CDR2 sequences are LNHDA and SQIVND (reference sequence). The V end was cut by 3 bases, the J end by 4 bases, with 13 bases between. The CDR3 consists of 14 residues. Full variable domain (outside the CDR3, taken from reference TRBV19 and TRBJ2-7): DGGITQSPKYLFRKEGQNVTLSCEQNLNHDAMYWYRQDPGQGLRLIYYSQIVNDFQKGDIAEGYSVSREKKESFPLTVTSAQKNPTAFYLCASSMRSNLYEQYFGPGTRLTVT.

The chain uses TRBV20-1 and TRBJ2-1; D uncertain. Trimming took off 5 bases at V and 7 bases at J, with 9 bases between the two ends. The CDR3 length is 11 residues. Germline CDR1 reads DFQATT; CDR2 reads SNEGSKA (reference sequence). The CDR3 reads CSALYTNEQFF. As DNA, the CDR3 is TGCAGTGCTCTCTACACGAATGAGCAGTTCTTC.

CDR3 in DNA: TGTGCCAGCAGCCAAGCCCGGGACTCCGCGAACACCGGGGAGCTGTTTTTT. Amino acid sequence: CASSQARDSANTGELFF. The V and J genes are TRBV14 and TRBJ2-2; TRBD2 is a possible D gene (6 bases). The germline V and J ends were trimmed by 1 base and 0 bases, with 12 bases remaining between them. There are 17 residues in the CDR3. Germline-derived CDR1 and CDR2 are SGHDN and FVKESK.

The gene calls are TRBV11-2 and TRBJ2-7; D gene uncertain. Germline values: CDR1 SGHAT, CDR2 FQNNGV. The CDR3 totals 15 residues. V was clipped by 2 bases and J by 3 bases, with 14 bases between them. Written as DNA, the CDR3 is TGTGCCAGCAGCTTAAGCGTGCCCACCTACTACGAGCAGTACTTC. Residues: CASSLSVPTYYEQYF.

V usage is TRBV29-1 and J usage is TRBJ1-2; no definite D call. The germline V gene encodes CDR1 SQVTM and CDR2 ANQGSEA. CDR3 length: 12 residues. Between the trimmed V and J ends, which lost 5 bases and 2 bases, there was a span of 9 bases. CDR3 in DNA: TGCAGCGTTACGGGAGTAAACTATGGCTACACCTTC. Translation gives CSVTGVNYGYTF.

The V call is TRBV7-2, the J call TRBJ2-1; 13 bases are shared with TRBD2. Per germline, CDR1 SGHTA and CDR2 FQGNSA. V was pared by 4 bases and J by 10 bases, with 10 bases of the junction left unmatched. This CDR3 comprises 16 residues. CDR3 DNA sequence: TGTGCCAGCAGCTCTGGGACTAGCGGGAAAGGTGAAGAGCAGTTCTTC. It translates to CASSSGTSGKGEEQFF.

V usage is TRBV28 and J usage is TRBJ2-3; 9 nucleotides match TRBD1. Trimming cost V 7 bases and J 2 bases; bases outside gene matches: 4. Germline V CDR1 and CDR2: MDHEN, SYDVKM. This CDR3 region has 14 residues. CDR3 sequence: CASTTGGFTDTQYF. CDR3 nucleotide sequence: TGTGCCAGCACTACAGGGGGCTTCACAGATACGCAGTATTTT.

The chain couples TRBV4-2 to TRBJ2-2; D is undetermined. Germline loops: CDR1 LGHNA, CDR2 YNFKEQ. The CDR3 loop spans 14 amino acids. Between the trimmed V and J ends, which lost 0 bases and 3 bases, there was a span of 5 bases. The CDR3 DNA reads as TGTGCCAGCAGCCAAGATAGATACACCGGGGAGCTGTTTTTT. Protein sequence: CASSQDRYTGELFF.

V usage is TRBV4-1 and J usage is TRBJ1-5; perhaps TRBD1 as D (5 bases). The CDR3 extends over 14 amino acids. The V end lost 7 bases, the J end lost 7 bases, and 17 bases lay between the germline ends. Germline assignment: CDR1 MGHRA and CDR2 YSYEKL. The CDR3 reads CASMGGHYNQPQHF. The CDR3 DNA sequence: TGCGCCAGCATGGGAGGACACTATAACCAGCCCCAGCATTTT.

This clone was counted a few times. The rearrangement links TRBV30 to TRBJ1-1; 7 nucleotides agree with TRBD1. CDR3 length: 11 residues. J was trimmed by 9 bases and V by 2 bases; bases with no gene match: 3. Germline CDR1 is GTSNPN and CDR2 is SVGIG (reference sequence). CDR3 sequence (DNA): TGTGCCTGGAGTACGGGACAGAAAGCTTTCTTT. This translates into CAWSTGQKAFF.

The chain links TRBV28 to TRBJ2-3; perhaps TRBD2 as D (6 bases). CDR3 length equals 15 residues. Per germline, CDR1 MDHEN and CDR2 SYDVKM. Trimming took off 5 bases at V and 0 bases at J, with 12 bases between the two ends. The CDR3: CASSTHSGSTDTQYF. The CDR3 DNA reads TGTGCCAGCAGTACCCATAGCGGTAGCACAGATACGCAGTATTTT.

This clone was found a few times. The rearrangement uses TRBV4-3 and TRBJ2-3, with 7 bases aligning to TRBD2. This CDR3 is 16 amino acids long. The J segment lost 6 bases and the V segment lost 0 bases, leaving 9 bases of the junction unmatched. Looked up from germline, CDR1 is LGHNA and CDR2 is YSLEER. DNA for the CDR3: TGCGCCAGCAGCCAAGAAGGATCGAGGGGAGGGGATACGCAGTATTTT. Its protein product is CASSQEGSRGGDTQYF.

This chain joins TRBV5-4 and TRBJ1-4; D is undetermined. In germline, CDR1 is SGHNT, CDR2 YYREEE (reference sequence). The CDR3 length is 16 residues. Trimming removed 4 bases at V and 7 bases at J, with 20 bases between. CDR3 protein: CASSPDPAGSAEKLFF. The CDR3 DNA follows: TGTGCCAGCAGCCCGGACCCTGCGGGTAGTGCTGAAAAACTGTTTTTT.

The V gene is TRBV14, the J gene TRBJ1-2; D unclear. The CDR3 spans 13 residues. CDR1 is SGHDN, CDR2 FVKESK, per germline. V was trimmed by 0 bases and J by 4 bases, leaving 6 bases between them. This CDR3 is CASSQDRSYGYTF. The CDR3 DNA reads TGTGCCAGCAGCCAAGATAGGAGCTATGGCTACACCTTC.

The rearrangement links TRBV6-5 to TRBJ2-3; 9 nucleotides align to TRBD2. Germline V gene data show CDR1 as MNHEY and CDR2 as SVGAGI. This CDR3 has 15 amino acids. V lost 6 bases and J lost 2; bases outside the gene matches: 6. As DNA, the CDR3 is TGTGCCAGCAGCTTTAGCGGGAGAGACACAGATACGCAGTATTTT. This encodes CASSFSGRDTDTQYF.

V gene TRBV11-3 combines with J gene TRBJ2-7; D call uncertain. The V gene lost 2 bases and the J gene lost 12 bases, with 20 bases spanning the gap. Germline loops: CDR1 SGHNT, CDR2 YENEEA. This CDR3 has 14 amino acids. The CDR3 DNA reads as TGTGCCAGCAGCTTACCACTCACTCGAGCGATAATGTACTTC. Protein product: CASSLPLTRAIMYF. The full variable domain, with the rest looked up from reference TRBV11-3 and TRBJ2-7, is EAGVVQSPRYKIIEKKQPVAFWCNPISGHNTLYWYLQNLGQGPELLIRYENEEAVDDSQLPKDRFSAERLKGVDSTLKIQPAELGDSAVYLCASSLPLTRAIMYFGPGTRLTVT.

This clone was seen only once. The gene calls are TRBV2 and TRBJ2-4; 8 bases are shared with TRBD1. There are 16 residues in the CDR3. The J segment lost 6 bases and the V segment lost 2 bases, leaving 9 bases of the junction unmatched. Germline CDR1 is SNHLY and CDR2 is FYNNEI. The CDR3 nucleotides are TGTGCCAGCAGTGAATCCATCACAGGGGGAGGAAACATTCAGTACTTC. Encoded protein: CASSESITGGGNIQYF.

Ten or more counts support this clone. This sequence joins TRBV2 and TRBJ2-1; D unresolved. The ends were cut back, 6 bases at V and 6 bases at J, with 6 bases in the middle. Looked up from germline, CDR1 is SNHLY and CDR2 is FYNNEI. The length of the CDR3 is 11 residues. The CDR3 region has the DNA TGTGCCAGCAGGTACGGCAATGAGCAGTTCTTC. Translating it yields CASRYGNEQFF.

The chain recombines TRBV5-1 with TRBJ1-1, with unresolved D. V was shortened by 0 bases and J by 1 base, with 7 bases between the two germline ends. Germline V CDR1 and CDR2: SGHRS, YFSETQ. This CDR3 contains 14 residues. The CDR3 protein is CASSLEPENTEAFF. The CDR3 DNA follows: TGCGCCAGCAGCTTGGAGCCAGAGAACACTGAAGCTTTCTTT.

The V gene is TRBV6-5, the J gene TRBJ2-1; D is possibly TRBD1 or TRBD2 (5 bases each). The length of the CDR3 is 15 residues. Between the trimmed V and J ends, which lost 2 bases and 0 bases, there was a span of 8 bases. Germline V gives CDR1 MNHEY, CDR2 SVGAGI. Here the CDR3 reads CASSYIGTSYNEQFF. For the CDR3, the DNA is TGTGCCAGCAGTTACATCGGGACCTCCTACAATGAGCAGTTCTTC.

V usage is TRBV7-2 and J usage is TRBJ1-6; TRBD1 matches 7 bases. The V and J ends lost 5 bases and 8 bases, in that order; junction bases with no gene match: 6. The CDR3 consists of 14 residues. CDR1 is SGHTA and CDR2 is FQGNSA in the germline V gene. The CDR3 sequence is CASSIGTEHSPLHF. The CDR3 nucleotides read TGTGCCAGCAGCATCGGGACAGAGCATTCACCCCTCCACTTT.